Listed below are T cell receptor beta chains from one sample, sequenced in a study of T cells expressing NK-cell markers. TCRdb re-called the 5' RACE reads and gives one entry per CDR3 protein, without DNA. Its clone listing holds 500,000 or so distinct CDR3 sequences. The specimen was blood T cells: a sorted CD56 or NKG2C T cell subset, CD4+ or CD8+ T cells, or bulk PBMC T cells (not recorded which). These receptors all come from a man aged 18 to 29 in good health. Both conserved end residues are part of each CDR3. Fields, in order: V gene, J gene, CDR3 protein.

v_call: TRBV7-2; j_call: TRBJ1-2; cdr3_aa: CASSYSGEVYGYTF
v_call: TRBV12-3/TRBV12-4; j_call: TRBJ2-5; cdr3_aa: CASSLFTLQETQYF
v_call: TRBV6-2/TRBV6-3; j_call: TRBJ1-1; cdr3_aa: CASRSLTGKNTEAFF
v_call: TRBV2; j_call: TRBJ2-1; cdr3_aa: CASSGTSGSSGVNEQFF
v_call: TRBV30; j_call: TRBJ1-5; cdr3_aa: CAWSVGPGRHPNF
v_call: TRBV6-2/TRBV6-3; j_call: TRBJ2-3; cdr3_aa: CASSYLDGSARDTDTQYF
v_call: TRBV12-3/TRBV12-4; j_call: TRBJ2-1; cdr3_aa: CATTYPNSSGVRNEQFF
v_call: TRBV5-1; j_call: TRBJ1-1; cdr3_aa: CASGQGNTEAFF
v_call: TRBV7-2; j_call: TRBJ2-7; cdr3_aa: CASSLAQAPYEQYF
v_call: TRBV29-1; j_call: TRBJ1-2; cdr3_aa: CSTTFKGWYTF
v_call: TRBV28; j_call: TRBJ2-3; cdr3_aa: CASYQAGLRSDTQYF
v_call: TRBV6-5; j_call: TRBJ2-1; cdr3_aa: CASSYRAGSDEQFF
v_call: TRBV28; j_call: TRBJ2-7; cdr3_aa: CASSSWDTRTYEQYF
v_call: TRBV12-3/TRBV12-4; j_call: TRBJ2-1; cdr3_aa: CASSLKAGAADEQFF